This TCR beta chain stems from a study of cytomegalovirus exposure and HLA in healthy donors. The data were produced by immunoSEQ multiplex PCR, yet TCRdb's version contains in-frame clones alone and is incomplete. The sample has 120,000 to 150,000 clones; just over 90% are singletons. The germline gives CDR1 SGHRS, CDR2 YFSETQ. The CDR3 contains 15 residues. The V gene end was trimmed by 1 base and the J gene end by 8 bases; junction bases not matched to a gene: 4. The chain carries TRBV5-1 and TRBJ1-4; 11 bases agree with TRBD1. The specimen sequenced was PBMCs. The sequence was collected from a man between 18 and 29 years old in good health and CMV-seronegative. The CDR3 bases are TGCGCCAGCAGCTTGATGGGGACAGGGGGAGAAAAACTGTTTTTT. Its translation: CASSLMGTGGEKLFF.